This T cell receptor (beta chain) originates from a study of cytomegalovirus exposure and HLA in healthy donors. With 3 bases removed from V and 2 bases from J, the gap between germline ends came to 20 bases. CDR1 MRHNA and CDR2 SNTAGT come from the germline V gene. The CDR3 has 17 amino acids. Primers: 60 Vbeta forward and 13 Jbeta reverse. Generated by immunoSEQ multiplex PCR, the TCRdb table keeps only in-frame clones and is missing some. Of some 190,000 clones listed, 85% are singletons. The chain employs TRBV6-4 and TRBJ2-7; D may be TRBD2 (6 bases). This sequence originates from a boy aged 2 to 10 in good health and CMV-seronegative. Sequencing was done on a sample of PBMCs. CDR3 loop: CASSDKRAEENTYEQYV. CDR3 bases: TGTGCCAGCAGTGATAAGCGGGCCGAGGAAAACACCTACGAGCAGTACGTC.